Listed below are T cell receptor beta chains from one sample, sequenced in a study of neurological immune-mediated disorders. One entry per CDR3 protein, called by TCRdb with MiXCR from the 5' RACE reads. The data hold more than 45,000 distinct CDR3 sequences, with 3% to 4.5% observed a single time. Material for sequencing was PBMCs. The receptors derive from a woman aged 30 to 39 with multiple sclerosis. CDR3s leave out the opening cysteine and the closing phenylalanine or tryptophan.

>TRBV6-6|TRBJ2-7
ANSRGGAEEQY
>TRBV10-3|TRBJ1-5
AISESDQPQN
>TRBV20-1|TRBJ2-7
SATLTGARGGQY
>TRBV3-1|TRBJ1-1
ASSLTGTEAF
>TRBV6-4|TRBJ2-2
ASSVDATGELF
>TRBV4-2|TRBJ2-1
ASSLPRAGEQF
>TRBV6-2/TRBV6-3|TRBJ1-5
ASSYGGTTQPQH
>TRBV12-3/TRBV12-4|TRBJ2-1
ASNIHGNEQF
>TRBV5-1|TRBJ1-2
ASSLGYGTGDGYT
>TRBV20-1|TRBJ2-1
SVVYATRNEQF
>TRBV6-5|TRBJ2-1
ASYPTTRNEQF
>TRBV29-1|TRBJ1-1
SGAKVGNTEAF
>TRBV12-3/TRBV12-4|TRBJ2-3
ASSQTTDTQY
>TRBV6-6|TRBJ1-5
ASSYGGIGQPQH
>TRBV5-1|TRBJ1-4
ASSQAGRQEKLF
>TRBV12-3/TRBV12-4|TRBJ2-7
ASSPGQGTYEQY
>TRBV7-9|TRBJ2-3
ASLTLGGESTDTQY
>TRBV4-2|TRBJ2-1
ASSQDPSGRSYNEQF
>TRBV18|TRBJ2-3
ASSTSTDTQY
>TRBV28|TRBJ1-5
ASSLVGGHQPQN
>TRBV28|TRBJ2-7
ASSSPAIHEQY
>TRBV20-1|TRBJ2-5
SARTHQGAPGLAGSKQETQY
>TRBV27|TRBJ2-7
ASSLKAGTRIYEQY
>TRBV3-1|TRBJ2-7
ASSQTPYEQY
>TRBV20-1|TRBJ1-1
SATDRRHMVNTEAF
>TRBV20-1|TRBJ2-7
SANNAAAYEQY
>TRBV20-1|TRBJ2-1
SASKLATSYNEQF
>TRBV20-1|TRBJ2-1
SVSSGGSSYNEQF
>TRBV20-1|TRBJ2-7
SAVTGTEIHEQY
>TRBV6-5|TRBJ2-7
ASSPRGQTYEQY
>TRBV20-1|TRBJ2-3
SAPGMEWVDTQY
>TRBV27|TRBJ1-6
ASSTSGTGYSPLH
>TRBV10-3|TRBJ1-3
AVRLTAGGNTIY
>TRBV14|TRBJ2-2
ASSHLRRTGELF
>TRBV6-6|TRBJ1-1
ASRPQQGRNTEAF
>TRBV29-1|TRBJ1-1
SVSRDRGLYTEAF
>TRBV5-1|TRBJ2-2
ASSLAQGSTGELF
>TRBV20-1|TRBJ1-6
SAGGGFESPLH
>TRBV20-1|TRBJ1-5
SASIGDFDQPQH
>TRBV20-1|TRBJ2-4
SARDASRGRDIQY
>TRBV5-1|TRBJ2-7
ASSLSDSPEQY
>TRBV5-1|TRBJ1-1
ASSLTRGRTEAF
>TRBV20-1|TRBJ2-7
SPRDTSTYEQY
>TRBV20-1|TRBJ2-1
SAPNGVNEQF
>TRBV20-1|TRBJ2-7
SARDGGDSTEQY
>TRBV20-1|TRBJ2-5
ASHEGGPETQY
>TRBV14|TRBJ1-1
ASSQGRGMWSAF
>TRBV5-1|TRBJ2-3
ASSLVGLASMRSADTQY